The source of this T cell receptor (beta chain) is a study of response to subunit inactivated influenza vaccine. General study findings and limits: There was a suggestion from the authors that each seasonal influenza vaccination recruits few new T cells.

The CDR3 covers 14 residues. Losses at the gene ends were 6 bases for V and 9 bases for J; bases not matched to a gene: 6. Germline V gene lookup returns CDR1 MNHNS and CDR2 SASEGT. MiXCR, run by TCRdb on the RT-PCR reads, gives a single entry per CDR3 protein. There are some 300,000 distinct CDR3 sequences in the sample; about 20% occur only once, and around 10% lies in the top ten. This clonotype was detected a few times. Its target is unknown. The sequencing used PBMCs from blood, collected less than 22 months after vaccination. The receptor was derived from a man in his fifties or sixties who received an inactivated influenza vaccine. The V call is TRBV6-1, the J call TRBJ1-6; 9 bases are a match to TRBD1. The DNA for the CDR3 is TGTGCCAGCAGGGGACAGGGACAAAGTTCACCCCTCCACTTT. It is translated as CASRGQGQSSPLHF.